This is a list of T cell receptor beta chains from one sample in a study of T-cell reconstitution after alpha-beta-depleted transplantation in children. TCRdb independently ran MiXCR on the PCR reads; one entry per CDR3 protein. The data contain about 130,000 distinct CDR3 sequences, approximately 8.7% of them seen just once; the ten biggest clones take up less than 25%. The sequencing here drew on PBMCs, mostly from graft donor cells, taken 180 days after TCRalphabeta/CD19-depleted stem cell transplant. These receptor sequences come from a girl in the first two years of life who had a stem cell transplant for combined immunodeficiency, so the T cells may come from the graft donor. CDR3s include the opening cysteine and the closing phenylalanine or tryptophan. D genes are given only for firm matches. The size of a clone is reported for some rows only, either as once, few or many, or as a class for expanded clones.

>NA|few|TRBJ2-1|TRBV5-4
TGTGCCAGCAGCTTGGGACCAATTTATTACAATGAGCAGTTCTTC
CASSLGPIYYNEQFF
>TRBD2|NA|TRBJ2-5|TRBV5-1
TGCGCCAGCAGCCAAGGCACTAGCGGGAGGCGAGAGACCCAGTACTTC
CASSQGTSGRRETQYF
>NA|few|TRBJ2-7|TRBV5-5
TGTGCCAGCAGCTCAGTCCAGGTAGTGGGTGAGAGCTTGAACTTC
CASSSVQVVGESLNF
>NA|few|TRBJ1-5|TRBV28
TGTGCCAGCAGTTTAGGGCTCCCGAGAGAACTTTATCAGCCCCAGCATTTT
CASSLGLPRELYQPQHF
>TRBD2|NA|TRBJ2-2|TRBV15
TGTGCCACCAGCAGAGATCGAGTGGTAGCGGGAGAGACCGGGGAGCTGTTTTTT
CATSRDRVVAGETGELFF
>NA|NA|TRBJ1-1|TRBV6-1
TGTGCCAGCAGCCCAAGGGTGGGCACTGAAGCTTTCTTT
CASSPRVGTEAFF
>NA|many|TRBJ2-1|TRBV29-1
TGCAGCGTTGAAGATTCGGACTACAATGAGCAGTTCTTC
CSVEDSDYNEQFF
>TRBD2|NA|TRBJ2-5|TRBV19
TGTGCCAGTAGTAGACTAGCGGGCCAATGGGAGACCCAGTACTTC
CASSRLAGQWETQYF
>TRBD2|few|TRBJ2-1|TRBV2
TGTGCCAGCAGCCCCCTTGCGGGAGGAGGGGATGAGCAGTTCTTC
CASSPLAGGGDEQFF
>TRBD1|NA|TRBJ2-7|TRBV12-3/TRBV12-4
TGTGCCAGCAGTTTTAACAGGGGGCGCTTCGAGCAGTACTTC
CASSFNRGRFEQYF
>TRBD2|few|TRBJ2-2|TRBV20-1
TGCAGTGCTAGACGGCTAGCGGGAGGGCAGAACACCGGGGAGCTGTTTTTT
CSARRLAGGQNTGELFF